Below are 26 T cell receptor beta chains sequenced from a single sample in a study of T cell responses to AZD1222 COVID-19 vaccine. Clones were sequenced by immunoSEQ multiplex PCR, and TCRdb holds only the in-frame ones, with some missing. This sample has around 180,000 clones, with roughly 88% found just once. This sample comprised peripheral blood, obtained on day 0 of AZD1222 vaccination. The receptors were sampled from an adult in good health.

The chain carries TRBV6-5 and TRBJ2-7; D might be TRBD1 (6 bases). CDR3 length: 15 residues. The V and J ends lost 8 bases and 2 bases respectively, with 19 bases between them. The germline V gene encodes CDR1 MNHEY and CDR2 SVGAGI. CDR3 coding DNA: TGTGCCAGCTCCCCGGCAGGGGTTGGTCCCTACGAGCAGTACTTC. This codes for CASSPAGVGPYEQYF.

This sequence joins TRBV19 and TRBJ2-3; D is perhaps TRBD2 (5 bases). This CDR3 contains 16 residues. V was pared by 6 bases and J by 4 bases, with 20 bases between. The germline CDR1 and CDR2 sequences are LNHDA and SQIVND (reference sequence). CDR3 sequence reads: CASRDSGNRMADTQYF. CDR3 bases: TGTGCCAGTAGGGACTCTGGCAATAGGATGGCAGATACGCAGTATTTT.

The rearrangement joins TRBV6-5 to TRBJ1-1, with D unresolved. The CDR3 is 16 amino acids. CDR1 is MNHEY, CDR2 SVGAGI, per germline. The V gene lost 2 bases and the J gene lost 0 bases, with 13 bases spanning the gap. Here the CDR3 DNA reads TGTGCCAGCAGTTACGGAAGCGCCTCAATGAACACTGAAGCTTTCTTT. Its translation: CASSYGSASMNTEAFF.

About this clone itself: This same CDR3 is encoded by further DNA sequences in the sample. The gene calls are TRBV27 and TRBJ2-3, with 8 bases matching TRBD2. The CDR3 covers 15 residues. Germline V lookup: CDR1 MNHEY, CDR2 SMNVEV (reference sequence). V lost 3 bases and J lost 0; bases outside the gene matches: 2. CDR3 nucleotide sequence: TGTGCCAGCAGTTTCTCTAGCGGGAGCACAGATACGCAGTATTTT. As protein: CASSFSSGSTDTQYF.

This clone was seen a handful of times. This chain links TRBV9 with TRBJ1-1; D call uncertain. CDR3 size: 14 residues. The V gene's germline CDR1 is SGDLS and CDR2 YYNGEE. V gave up 3 bases and J gave up 2 bases, with 11 bases separating them. The CDR3 DNA sequence: TGTGCCAGCAGCGCAGATAATTTTAACACTGAAGCTTTCTTT. It yields the protein CASSADNFNTEAFF.

This clone was found many times. This sequence joins TRBV6-4 and TRBJ2-6, with D uncertain. The CDR3 contains 15 residues. V gave up 5 bases and J gave up 0 bases, with 8 bases separating them. Germline V gene data show CDR1 as MRHNA and CDR2 as SNTAGT. CDR3: CASSLSGSGANVLTF. CDR3 bases: TGTGCCAGCAGTCTCTCCGGCTCTGGGGCCAACGTCCTGACTTTC.

This chain connects TRBV13 to TRBJ1-4; D is unresolved. V lost 4 bases to trimming and J lost 7 bases, with 13 bases between them. The germline V gene encodes CDR1 PRHDT and CDR2 FYEKMQ (reference sequence). The CDR3 sequence is 14 residues long. This CDR3 reads CASSSVVRGEKLFF. The CDR3 coding sequence is TGTGCCAGCAGCTCGGTCGTGCGGGGTGAAAAACTGTTTTTT. The full variable domain, its missing parts supplied by reference TRBV13 and TRBJ1-4, is AAGVIQSPRHLIKEKRETATLKCYPIPRHDTVYWYQQGPGQDPQFLISFYEKMQSDKGSIPDRFSAQQFSDYHSELNMSSLELGDSALYFCASSSVVRGEKLFFGSGTQLSVL.

For the CDR3, the DNA is TGTGCCAGCAGCGTCTGGGGCGGCTCCTACAATGAGCAGTTCTTC. This translates into CASSVWGGSYNEQFF. The gene calls are TRBV9 and TRBJ2-1, with TRBD1 as a possible D gene (5 bases). The CDR3 extends over 15 amino acids. Germline loops: CDR1 SGDLS, CDR2 YYNGEE. V dropped 2 bases and J dropped 0 bases, with 9 bases sitting between them.

The chain recombines TRBV6-1 with TRBJ1-1; 7 nucleotides match TRBD1. From germline, CDR1 is MNHNS and CDR2 SASEGT. V trimming: 3 bases; J trimming: 5 bases; junction bases outside the gene matches: 6. The CDR3 spans 14 residues. For the CDR3, the DNA is TGTGCCAGCAGTGAGAGACAGGGATGGACTGAAGCTTTCTTT. This sequence encodes CASSERQGWTEAFF.

A few counts support this clone. The chain has TRBV28 and TRBJ2-1; D is uncertain. The V gene's germline CDR1 is MDHEN and CDR2 SYDVKM. V lost 3 bases and J lost 7, with 1 base in between. This CDR3 comprises 10 residues. In nucleotides, the CDR3 is TGTGCCAGCAGTTTGAATGAGCAGTTCTTC. Translating it yields CASSLNEQFF.

V gene TRBV7-9 combines with J gene TRBJ1-5; D not certain. The V end lost 5 bases, the J end lost 6 bases, and 14 bases lay between the germline ends. The CDR3 consists of 14 residues. Germline V CDR1 and CDR2: SEHNR, FQNEAQ (reference sequence). The CDR3 bases are TGTGCCAGCAGCCCCGGGAATCCGGGTCAGCCCCAGCATTTT. Amino acid sequence: CASSPGNPGQPQHF.

The V call is TRBV3-1 (or the pseudogene TRBV3-2), the J call TRBJ2-5, with 13 bases matching TRBD2. After removal of 5 bases from V and 5 bases from J, the junction contained 11 bases not matched to a gene. The CDR3 consists of 17 residues. Germline CDR1 is LGHDT and CDR2 is YNNKEL (reference sequence). CDR3 sequence: CASSSGLAGVWSETQYF. The CDR3 nucleotides read TGTGCCAGCAGCTCCGGACTAGCGGGGGTCTGGTCGGAGACCCAGTACTTC.

The rearrangement links TRBV5-4 to TRBJ1-2; perhaps TRBD1 as D (6 bases). Trimming left V 1 base short and J 8 bases short, with 27 bases between. The CDR3 loop spans 18 amino acids. Per germline, CDR1 SGHNT and CDR2 YYREEE (reference sequence). CDR3 region: CASSLLKGPKQGSGGYTF. DNA of the CDR3: TGTGCCAGCAGCTTGCTTAAGGGTCCGAAGCAGGGGTCAGGGGGCTACACCTTC.

This chain joins TRBV28 and TRBJ1-1; D may be TRBD1 (5 bases). V was clipped by 7 bases and J by 1 base, with 13 bases between them. There are 14 residues in the CDR3. Germline V gene lookup returns CDR1 MDHEN and CDR2 SYDVKM. The CDR3 DNA reads TGTGCCAGCAATGGGGCAGGGCCGAACACTGAAGCTTTCTTT. It is translated as CASNGAGPNTEAFF.

Comment on this clone: Other DNA sequences in the same sample also yield this CDR3. V is TRBV18 and J is TRBJ1-2; TRBD1 matches 8 bases. CDR3 length: 13 amino acids. Germline V gene lookup returns CDR1 KGHSH and CDR2 LQKENI. Trimming cost V 3 bases and J 4 bases; bases outside gene matches: 1. This CDR3 is CASSPGTGYGYTF. The CDR3 region has the DNA TGTGCCAGCTCACCTGGGACAGGCTATGGCTACACCTTC.

V usage is TRBV28 and J usage is TRBJ2-1; the match to TRBD2 covers 9 bases. The CDR3 has 15 residues. The ends lost 8 bases at V and 10 bases at J; junction bases unmatched: 15. Germline-derived CDR1 and CDR2 are MDHEN and SYDVKM. The DNA of the CDR3 is TGTGCCAGCCTAGAGACTAGCGGTATCACGAGAGAGCAGTTCTTC. As protein: CASLETSGITREQFF.

This clone showed up just once. The chain couples TRBV6-6 to TRBJ1-4; possibly TRBD1 for D (5 bases). CDR1 is MNHNY and CDR2 is SVGAGI in the germline V gene (reference sequence). The V end lost 4 bases, the J end lost 5 bases, and 11 bases lay between the germline ends. The CDR3 covers 14 residues. The CDR3 spells CASSFGQSNEKLFF. The CDR3 nucleotides are TGTGCCAGCAGTTTCGGACAATCCAATGAAAAACTGTTTTTT.

The V gene is TRBV10-3, the J gene TRBJ1-6; 9 bases agree with TRBD1. This CDR3 spans 14 amino acids. Germline values: CDR1 ENHRY, CDR2 SYGVKD. With 10 bases clipped from V and 4 bases from J, the junction kept 5 bases outside the gene matches. The CDR3 loop reads CATEDRGYNSPLHF. The CDR3 bases are TGTGCCACCGAGGACAGGGGTTATAATTCACCCCTCCACTTT.

This rearrangement joins TRBV7-2 to TRBJ2-1; 9 nucleotides line up with TRBD1. CDR3 length equals 16 residues. The V segment lost 5 bases and the J segment 2 bases; nucleotides outside the gene matches: 7. Germline CDR1 and CDR2: SGHTA and FQGNSA. The CDR3 here is CASSTGQGNAYNEQFF. The DNA of the CDR3 is TGTGCCAGCAGCACCGGACAGGGGAACGCCTACAATGAGCAGTTCTTC.

V is TRBV28 and J is TRBJ2-7, with TRBD1 matching 11 bases. This CDR3 spans 14 amino acids. The germline CDR1 and CDR2 sequences are MDHEN and SYDVKM. After removal of 4 bases from V and 3 bases from J, the junction contained 2 bases not matched to a gene. CDR3 protein: CASSSGQGGYEQYF. The CDR3 coding sequence is TGTGCCAGCAGTTCGGGACAGGGGGGCTACGAGCAGTACTTC.

The rearrangement uses TRBV11-3 and TRBJ2-1; D is perhaps TRBD2 (6 bases). Trimming took off 5 bases at V and 5 bases at J, with 10 bases between the two ends. CDR1 is SGHNT, CDR2 YENEEA, per germline. This CDR3 comprises 13 residues. CDR3 sequence reads: CASSMLAHNEQFF. The CDR3 DNA reads as TGTGCCAGCAGCATGCTAGCGCACAATGAGCAGTTCTTC.

The chain combines TRBV18 with TRBJ1-1, with D perhaps TRBD1 (6 bases). V was pared by 3 bases and J by 0 bases, with 11 bases between. Germline assignment: CDR1 KGHSH and CDR2 LQKENI. CDR3 length: 15 residues. The CDR3 spells CASSPYRDMNTEAFF. CDR3 bases: TGTGCCAGCTCACCTTACAGGGACATGAACACTGAAGCTTTCTTT.

This clone came up once. The V gene is TRBV6-1, the J gene TRBJ1-1; D ambiguous. This CDR3 comprises 16 residues. Trimming took 3 bases from V and 1 from J, leaving 15 bases between them. Germline V CDR1 and CDR2: MNHNS, SASEGT. The CDR3 coding sequence is TGTGCCAGCAGTGAGGGTGGACTATGGGCGAACACTGAAGCTTTCTTT. Translation: CASSEGGLWANTEAFF.

The chain employs TRBV9 and TRBJ2-5, with D perhaps given as TRBD1 or TRBD2 (5 bases each). Germline loops: CDR1 SGDLS, CDR2 YYNGEE. The CDR3 is made up of 14 amino acids. Deletions cut 2 bases from V and 5 bases from J, with 13 bases between. CDR3 amino acids: CASSVGTVGETQYF. CDR3 DNA: TGTGCCAGCAGCGTTGGGACCGTGGGGGAGACCCAGTACTTC.

The V gene is TRBV5-1, the J gene TRBJ2-5, with D perhaps TRBD1 (6 bases). This CDR3 contains 15 residues. V was cut by 5 bases and J by 2 bases, with 16 bases left in between. The germline CDR1 and CDR2 sequences are SGHRS and YFSETQ. The CDR3 here is CASRQGTGPQETQYF. The CDR3, as DNA: TGCGCCAGCAGACAGGGCACAGGGCCTCAAGAGACCCAGTACTTC. Supplemented by reference TRBV5-1 and TRBJ2-5, the full variable domain reads KAGVTQTPRYLIKTRGQQVTLSCSPISGHRSVSWYQQTPGQGLQFLFEYFSETQRNKGNFPGRFSGRQFSNSRSEMNVSTLELGDSALYLCASRQGTGPQETQYFGPGTRLLVL.

V and J are TRBV11-2 and TRBJ2-6; 7 nucleotides line up with TRBD1. V shed 5 bases and J 2 bases; nucleotides not matched to a gene: 3. Germline V gene lookup returns CDR1 SGHAT and CDR2 FQNNGV. This CDR3 spans 15 amino acids. The CDR3 DNA reads as TGTGCCAGCAGCCTCCAGGGGGCTGGGGCCAACGTCCTGACTTTC. Its translation: CASSLQGAGANVLTF.